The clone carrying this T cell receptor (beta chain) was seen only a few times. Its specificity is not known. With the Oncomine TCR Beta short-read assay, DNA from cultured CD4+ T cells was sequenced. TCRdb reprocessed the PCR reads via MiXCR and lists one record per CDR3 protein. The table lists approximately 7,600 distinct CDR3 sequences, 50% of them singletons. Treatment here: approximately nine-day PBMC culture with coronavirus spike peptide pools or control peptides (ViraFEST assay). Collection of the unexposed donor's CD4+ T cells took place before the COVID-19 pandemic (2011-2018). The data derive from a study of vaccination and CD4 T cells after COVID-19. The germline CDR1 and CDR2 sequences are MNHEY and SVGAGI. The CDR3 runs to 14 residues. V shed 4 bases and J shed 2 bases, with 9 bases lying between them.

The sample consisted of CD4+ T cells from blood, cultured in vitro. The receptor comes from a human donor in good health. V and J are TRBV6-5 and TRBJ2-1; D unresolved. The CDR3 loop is CASSSANAYNEQFF. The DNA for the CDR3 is TGTGCCAGCAGTTCGGCAAACGCCTACAATGAGCAGTTCTTC.